This TCR beta chain was recorded in a study of blood T cell repertoires in COVID-19. The CDR3 is 12 residues long. Deletions cut 3 bases from V and 5 bases from J, with 8 bases between. Germline V gene data show CDR1 as DFQATT and CDR2 as SNEGSKA (reference sequence). Profiled with immunoSEQ multiplex PCR; TCRdb holds only in-frame clones, not every one. In the table there are under 200,000 clones, about 90% of which are singletons. V is TRBV20-1 and J is TRBJ2-1; D not resolved. The specimen sequenced was peripheral blood. The clonotype comes from a man in his 60s with active or convalescent COVID-19. The CDR3 spells CSASRRNNEQFF. As DNA, the CDR3 is TGCAGTGCTAGTAGGCGGAACAATGAGCAGTTCTTC.